This T cell receptor (beta chain) was profiled in a study of metastatic and nonmetastatic thyroid tumors. Among the patients, none had received any treatment before thyroid surgery. Germline lookup yields CDR1 LGHDT and CDR2 YNNKEL (reference sequence). Trimming removed 1 base from V and 7 bases from J, with 11 bases in between. CDR3 length: 15 residues. TCRdb called clones again from the PCR reads with MiXCR. In the table there are fewer than 40,000 clones, 17% of which are singletons. This TCR was sampled from a male donor with papillary thyroid cancer or a benign thyroid nodule (not recorded which). Some clones in this sample may be carry-over from other donors' samples. The J gene is TRBJ1-6, the V gene TRBV3-1; D gene unclear. Input material: blood. The DNA for the CDR3 is TGTGCCAGCAGCCAAGGGGAAGTAGAAAATTCACCCCTCCACTTT. This codes for CASSQGEVENSPLHF.